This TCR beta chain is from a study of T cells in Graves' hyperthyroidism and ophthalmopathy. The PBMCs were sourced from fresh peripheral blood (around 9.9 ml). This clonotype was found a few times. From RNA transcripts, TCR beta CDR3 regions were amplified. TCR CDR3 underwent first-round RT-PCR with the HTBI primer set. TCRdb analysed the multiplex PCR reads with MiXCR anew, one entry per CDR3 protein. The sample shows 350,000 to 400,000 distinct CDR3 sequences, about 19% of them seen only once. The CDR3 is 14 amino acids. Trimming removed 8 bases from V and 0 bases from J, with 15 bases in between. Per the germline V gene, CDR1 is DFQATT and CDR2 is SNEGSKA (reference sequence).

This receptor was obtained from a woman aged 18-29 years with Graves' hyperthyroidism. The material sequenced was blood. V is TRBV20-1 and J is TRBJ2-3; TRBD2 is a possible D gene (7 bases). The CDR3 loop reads CSPMGGPSTDTQYF. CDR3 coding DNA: TGCAGTCCTATGGGGGGGCCTAGCACAGATACGCAGTATTTT.